This TCR beta chain was sequenced in a study of blood T cell repertoires in COVID-19. Overall study context: The study drew acute and convalescent COVID-19 samples from the United States, Italy and Spain. The cDNA or gDNA used as material had been derived from T cells, B-cell-depleted T cells, or PBMCs.

Seattle patient enrollment occurred during active infection, with longitudinal follow-up thereafter. Authors' methods: The assay estimated nucleated cells by amplifying reference gene primers. Sequenced by immunoSEQ multiplex PCR; TCRdb stores in-frame clones only, minus some. V and J calls and clone size are copied from that table; D and trimming were computed from the DNA. In the table there are more than 350,000 clones, about 89% of which are singletons. The specimen sequenced was peripheral blood. The sequence was obtained from a woman younger than 45 with COVID-19, enrolled during active disease.

CDR3 coding DNA: TGTGCCAGCAGCCAAGTCGGGGTAGATGGCCGAGAGTTTAACACTGAAGCTTTCTTT. This encodes CASSQVGVDGREFNTEAFF. The chain carries TRBV3-1 (or the pseudogene TRBV3-2) and TRBJ1-1; no firm D call. Trimming took 1 base from V and 2 from J, leaving 23 bases between them. The CDR3 consists of 19 residues. Germline loops: CDR1 LGHDT, CDR2 YNNKEL (reference sequence).